The source of this T cell receptor beta chain is a study of regulatory T cells in long-lasting Graves disease. Germline V CDR1 and CDR2: KGHSH, LQKENI. Deletions cut 6 bases from V and 10 bases from J, with 16 bases between. The CDR3 is 13 residues long. The time point was: newly diagnosed GD, antithyroid drugs for less than 3 months. The TCR library was prepared using RNA isolated from PBMCs. At least ten counts were recorded for this clonotype. No antigen is known for it. Findings of the study overall: Relative to new patients (966), persistent patients exhibited greater sharing of public clonotypes (approximately 2,700). Sample size was small, which may have lowered accuracy.

For TCR beta, libraries came from iRepertoire HTBI primers and Arm-PCR of CDR3 regions. TCRdb redid the calling of the multiplex PCR reads with MiXCR, one entry per CDR3 protein. Of approximately 270,000 distinct CDR3 sequences listed, about 20% were seen once; the top ten hold 14%. In addition, the sample was reused for a study of T cells in Graves' hyperthyroidism and ophthalmopathy.

The TCR comes from a woman aged 25 to 39 with Graves disease. The specimen was peripheral blood mononuclear cells (PBMCs), collected at new diagnosis, from a patient treated with antithyroid drugs. The V and J genes are TRBV18 and TRBJ1-5; D gene unclear. The CDR3 DNA follows: TGTGCCAGCTCCCCCGGAACTCTCAGACCCCAGCATTTT. Translating gives CASSPGTLRPQHF.